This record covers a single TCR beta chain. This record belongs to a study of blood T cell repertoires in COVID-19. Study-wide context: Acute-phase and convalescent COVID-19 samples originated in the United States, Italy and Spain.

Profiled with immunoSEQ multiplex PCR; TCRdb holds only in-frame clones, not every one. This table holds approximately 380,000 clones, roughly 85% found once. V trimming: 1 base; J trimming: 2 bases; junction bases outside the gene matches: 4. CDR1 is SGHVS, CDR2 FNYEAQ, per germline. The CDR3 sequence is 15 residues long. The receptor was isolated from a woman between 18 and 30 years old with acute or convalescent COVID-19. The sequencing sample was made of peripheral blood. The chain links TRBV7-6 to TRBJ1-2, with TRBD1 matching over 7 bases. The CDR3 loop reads CASSLEGAPNYGYTF. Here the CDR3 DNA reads TGTGCCAGCAGCTTAGAGGGGGCACCCAACTATGGCTACACCTTC.